This T cell receptor (beta chain) was identified during a study of blood T cell repertoires in COVID-19. Study context: From T cells, B-cell-depleted T cells, or PBMCs came the material, which was cDNA or gDNA.

As processed by the authors: Using reference gene primer amplification, nucleated cell counts were estimated. Some clones are missing from TCRdb's copy, which holds only in-frame ones; the method was immunoSEQ multiplex PCR. V, J and clone size are taken as reported in that table, and D and trimming were inferred from the DNA itself. The sample holds 150,000 to 200,000 clones, approximately 80% seen once. Recruits, aged about 18 to 89 years, lived in 24 US areas. Looked up from germline, CDR1 is KGHSH and CDR2 is LQKENI. V lost 3 bases and J lost 1, with 7 bases in between. The CDR3 totals 14 residues.

The rearrangement joins TRBV18 to TRBJ1-5, with D unresolved. Sequences were obtained from PBMCs or T cells enriched from blood (not recorded which). The clonotype was recovered from a man aged 45-60 years who had recovered from COVID-19. The CDR3 bases are TGTGCCAGCTCACCGGCTGTGAGCAATCAGCCCCAGCATTTT. It specifies CASSPAVSNQPQHF.